This TCR beta chain appears in the sequencing data of a study of blood T cell repertoires in COVID-19 (dated by TCRdb to 2018 to 2020). About the study as a whole: Collaborator samples came from the United States, Italy and Spain and covered acute and convalescent phases of COVID-19. The repertoires were released in a freely available public database meant as a resource for research on the immune response to SARS-CoV-2. The prospective study material was composed of cDNA or gDNA derived from T cells, B-cell-depleted T cells, or PBMCs. Samples came from the ongoing ImmuneRACE study (first 160 participants) plus 1,254 subjects from 6 global collaborators. Deeply sampled blood TCRbeta repertoires from subjects exposed to, actively infected with, or recovered from COVID-19 were included in the dataset. A de-identified subject ID, COVID-19 status, age in years and sex were almost always included in the sample metadata. Where available, HLA class I and class II types were obtained from metadata supplied by the sample provider rather than from assay-based typing. Study-wide findings and limitations: The quantity of clinical and demographic metadata differed by source and by participant and was supplied without curation.

Each collaborating institution followed its own protocols to collect whole blood in K2EDTA tubes. For TCRbeta analysis, collaborators shipped samples as frozen whole blood, isolated PBMCs, or DNA extracted from either of those sample types. Taken from the germline V gene (reference sequence), the CDR1 and CDR2 loops are LNHDA and SQIVND. Including the terminal cysteine and phenylalanine, the CDR3 comprises 13 residues. The kept DNA is CDR3 alone, 39 bases in frame from the first base. At the junction V is shortened by 5 bases and J by 5 bases; bases outside the gene matches: 3. Remarks on this clone: No antigen is known for it. Qualities for individual bases were not recorded, and no much larger clone is one base off.

TCRbeta CDR3 regions were amplified from genomic DNA by means of the immunoSEQ Assay, a bias-controlled multiplex PCR. On the study's bioinformatics: Within the assay, amplification of reference gene primers was used to estimate how many nucleated cells each sample contained. Sequence reads were collapsed and filtered to measure the absolute abundance of every unique TCRbeta CDR3 rearrangement. For each sample, productive Simpson clonality was calculated as the square root of Simpson's diversity index over productive rearrangements. TCRdb limited this immuneACCESS table to in-frame rearrangements with V and J called. A share of clones is missing; checked studies link under half to unresolved V genes, and the rest is unexplained. V and J calls and clone size are copied from that table; D and trimming were computed from the DNA. This sample has 130,000 to 150,000 clones in its table, and over 70% of those were observed once. The ten largest make up roughly 2% of the sample.

The rearrangement joined TRBV19 to TRBJ2-4; the central 7 bases match TRBD2. The receptor was derived from an older woman with acute or convalescent COVID-19. The source material was peripheral blood. This receptor has the CDR3 CASSPGGQNIQYF. The DNA is as follows: TGTGCCAGTAGTCCGGGGGGTCAAAACATTCAGTACTTC.